These 19 T cell receptor beta chains were sequenced from one sample in a study of T cells in localized non-small cell lung cancer. TCRdb keeps only in-frame clones here, not all; method: immunoSEQ multiplex PCR. The profile covers fewer than 25,000 clones, with about nine tenths appearing a single time and 6.9% taken by the ten largest. The sequencing used peripheral blood, collected before any cancer treatment. Receptors originate from a woman aged 35-70 years with stage I lung adenocarcinoma.

The rearrangement joins TRBV19 to TRBJ2-5; no clear D. This CDR3 spans 14 amino acids. Germline-derived CDR1 and CDR2 are LNHDA and SQIVND (reference sequence). V shed 3 bases and J shed 2 bases, with 10 bases lying between them. CDR3 bases: TGTGCCAGTAGTATCACGACGCAACAAGAGACCCAGTACTTC. This translates into CASSITTQQETQYF.

V is TRBV7-9 and J is TRBJ2-7; D is ambiguous. V lost 7 bases to trimming and J lost 3 bases, with 10 bases between them. CDR1 and CDR2 (germline): SEHNR, FQNEAQ (reference sequence). The CDR3 has 12 residues. DNA of the CDR3: TGTGCCAGCACCCCGGACCTCTACGAGCAGTACTTC. It translates to CASTPDLYEQYF.

The V gene is TRBV28, the J gene TRBJ2-7, with 9 bases matching TRBD2. Looked up from germline, CDR1 is MDHEN and CDR2 is SYDVKM. The CDR3 extends over 15 amino acids. V lost 6 bases to trimming and J lost 2 bases; unmatched junction nucleotides: 8. CDR3 coding DNA: TGTGCCAGCAGCCCATTAGCGGGAGCCCCCTACGAGCAGTACTTC. It yields the protein CASSPLAGAPYEQYF.

This clone was seen a single time. The rearrangement joins TRBV28 to TRBJ1-5, with D hard to call. Germline values: CDR1 MDHEN, CDR2 SYDVKM. V gave up 2 bases and J gave up 2 bases, with 10 bases separating them. The CDR3 has 15 amino acids. CDR3 in amino acids: CASSLVSPGNQPQHF. CDR3 sequence (DNA): TGTGCCAGCAGTTTAGTATCTCCCGGCAATCAGCCCCAGCATTTT.

This clone was recorded a few times. The V gene is TRBV18, the J gene TRBJ2-7; D is uncertain. The V gene lost 2 bases and the J gene lost 4 bases, with 6 bases spanning the gap. Germline V gives CDR1 KGHSH, CDR2 LQKENI. The CDR3 consists of 12 residues. The chain's CDR3 is CASSPRTYEQYF. CDR3 nucleotide sequence: TGTGCCAGCTCACCAAGAACTTACGAGCAGTACTTC.

CDR3: CASSLSANYGYTF. CDR3 DNA: TGTGCCAGCAGCTTGTCAGCGAACTATGGCTACACCTTC. The gene calls are TRBV5-6 and TRBJ1-2; no reliable D call. The CDR3 spans 13 residues. Trimming pared 1 base from V and 2 bases from J, leaving 6 bases between. Per the germline V gene, CDR1 is SGHDT and CDR2 is YYEEEE. Supplemented by reference TRBV5-6 and TRBJ1-2, the full variable domain reads DAGVTQSPTHLIKTRGQQVTLRCSPKSGHDTVSWYQQALGQGPQFIFQYYEEEERQRGNFPDRFSGHQFPNYSSELNVNALLLGDSALYLCASSLSANYGYTFGSGTRLTVV.

The V gene is TRBV11-1, the J gene TRBJ1-1; D is unresolved. The CDR3 contains 15 residues. V was shortened by 5 bases and J by 1 base, with 14 bases between the two germline ends. Germline CDR1 is SGHAT and CDR2 is FQDESV (reference sequence). The CDR3 here is CASSTKQRRNTEAFF. The CDR3 DNA follows: TGTGCCAGCAGCACTAAACAGAGACGGAACACTGAAGCTTTCTTT.

V and J are TRBV27 and TRBJ2-3; D ambiguous. V shed 2 bases and J shed 5 bases, with 14 bases lying between them. The CDR3 consists of 15 residues. Looked up from germline, CDR1 is MNHEY and CDR2 is SMNVEV (reference sequence). The CDR3 spells CASSLIRSSLDTQYF. The CDR3 DNA reads as TGTGCCAGCAGTTTAATCCGATCCAGTCTAGATACGCAGTATTTT.

The genes are TRBV4-3 and TRBJ2-7, with D unclear. The germline CDR1 and CDR2 sequences are LGHNA and YSLEER. The CDR3 contains 15 residues. With 1 base removed from V and 1 base from J, the gap between germline ends came to 11 bases. In nucleotides, the CDR3 is TGCGCCAGCAGCCAAGCCTATCTCGGATCCTACGAGCAGTACTTC. Translation: CASSQAYLGSYEQYF.

The V and J genes are TRBV5-5 and TRBJ2-7; 9 nucleotides agree with TRBD1. V trimming: 3 bases; J trimming: 3 bases; junction bases outside the gene matches: 13. This CDR3 spans 17 amino acids. CDR1 is SGHKS, CDR2 YYEKEE, per germline (reference sequence). The CDR3 loop is CASSSLPGQGLHYEQYF. In DNA, the CDR3 is TGTGCCAGCAGCTCCCTACCGGGACAGGGCTTACACTACGAGCAGTACTTC.

The count of this clone is one. The V call is TRBV27, the J call TRBJ2-2; D may be TRBD1 or TRBD2 (5 bases each). The CDR3 runs 14 residues. CDR1 is MNHEY and CDR2 is SMNVEV in the germline V gene (reference sequence). The V and J ends lost 2 bases and 5 bases respectively, with 9 bases between them. CDR3 loop: CASSLRDETGELFF. As DNA, the CDR3 is TGTGCCAGCAGTTTAAGGGACGAAACCGGGGAGCTGTTTTTT.

This sequence joins TRBV28 and TRBJ2-7; D not resolved. The CDR3 is made up of 13 amino acids. Germline CDR1 MDHEN, CDR2 SYDVKM. V lost 6 bases to trimming and J lost 2 bases, with 11 bases between them. This CDR3 is CASRKYSTYEQYF. CDR3 coding DNA: TGTGCCAGCAGGAAGTACTCTACCTACGAGCAGTACTTC. Filled out from reference TRBV28 and TRBJ2-7, the complete variable domain reads DVKVTQSSRYLVKRTGEKVFLECVQDMDHENMFWYRQDPGLGLRLIYFSYDVKMKEKGDIPEGYSVSREKKERFSLILESASTNQTSMYLCASRKYSTYEQYFGPGTRLTVT.

This rearrangement joins TRBV7-2 to TRBJ2-1, with no clear D. This CDR3 contains 13 residues. The V gene lost 5 bases and the J gene lost 2 bases, with 7 bases spanning the gap. CDR1 and CDR2 (germline): SGHTA, FQGNSA. The CDR3 spells CASSPLTYNEQFF. CDR3 DNA: TGTGCCAGCAGCCCCCTTACCTACAATGAGCAGTTCTTC.

The V and J genes are TRBV5-1 and TRBJ1-2, with D unclear. Germline V gene lookup returns CDR1 SGHRS and CDR2 YFSETQ. CDR3 length: 13 residues. V was cut by 3 bases and J by 6 bases, with 12 bases left in between. DNA of the CDR3: TGCGCCAGCAGCTCCGTGGTGGGGAATGGCTACACCTTC. This codes for CASSSVVGNGYTF.

The V call is TRBV2, the J call TRBJ1-3; the D gene is possibly TRBD1 (6 bases). The V gene lost 7 bases and the J gene lost 0 bases, with 10 bases spanning the gap. In germline, CDR1 is SNHLY, CDR2 FYNNEI. The CDR3 has 14 residues. The CDR3 here is CASTGTTSGNTIYF. The CDR3 DNA is TGTGCCAGCACTGGGACAACCTCTGGAAACACCATATATTTT. The full variable domain, in which reference TRBV2 and TRBJ1-3 provide the parts outside the CDR3, is EPEVTQTPSHQVTQMGQEVILRCVPISNHLYFYWYRQILGQKVEFLVSFYNNEISEKSEIFDDQFSVERPDGSNFTLKIRSTKLEDSAMYFCASTGTTSGNTIYFGEGSWLTVV.

This chain links TRBV7-2 with TRBJ1-2, with 9 bases fitting TRBD1. V dropped 4 bases and J dropped 5; count of bases not matched to a gene: 5. CDR3 size: 14 residues. CDR1 is SGHTA, CDR2 FQGNSA, per germline. The CDR3: CASSSGDRAYGYTF. As DNA, the CDR3 is TGTGCCAGCAGCTCTGGGGACAGGGCGTATGGCTACACCTTC.

The chain couples TRBV10-3 to TRBJ2-7; 7 bases are a match to TRBD2. J was trimmed by 6 bases and V by 4 bases; bases with no gene match: 12. The germline V gene encodes CDR1 ENHRY and CDR2 SYGVKD. This CDR3 is 15 amino acids long. The CDR3 DNA reads as TGTGCCATCAGTGTATCCCCCTCTAGCGGCTTCGAGCAGTACTTC. Its protein product is CAISVSPSSGFEQYF.

The J gene is TRBJ1-6, the V gene TRBV19, with 7 bases identical to TRBD1. The CDR3 has 16 amino acids. Trimming cost V 3 bases and J 6 bases; bases outside gene matches: 8. Germline V CDR1 and CDR2: LNHDA, SQIVND (reference sequence). The CDR3 region has the DNA TGTGCCAGTAGTATCCGAGTGGACAGGAGTAATTCACCCCTCCACTTT. This sequence encodes CASSIRVDRSNSPLHF.

V and J are TRBV28 and TRBJ1-2, with a tentative D call TRBD1 (5 bases). From germline, CDR1 is MDHEN and CDR2 SYDVKM. This CDR3 has 15 amino acids. Trimming took 3 bases from V and 3 from J, leaving 14 bases between them. In DNA form, the CDR3 reads TGTGCCAGCAGTTTGGTGGGTGAGGGGTACTATGGCTACACCTTC. This encodes CASSLVGEGYYGYTF.